What follows describes a single T cell receptor (beta chain). The antigen is unknown. The sample comes from a study of cytomegalovirus exposure and HLA in healthy donors. The study, taken as a whole, reports: Across donors, most TCRs were seen rarely, yet some public ones were widespread. CMV serostatus alone was available as immune exposure information. It was shown in a later analysis that HLA-associated TCR beta chains were more clonally expanded than other, equally common chains.

Healthy bone marrow donors made up the donor group. The CDR3 has 12 amino acids. V gave up 5 bases and J gave up 3 bases, with 4 bases separating them. The V gene's germline CDR1 is SEHNR and CDR2 FQNEAQ (reference sequence). The study ran its PCR with 60 Vbeta and 13 Jbeta primers. Sequenced by immunoSEQ multiplex PCR; TCRdb stores in-frame clones only, minus some. The top ten clones hold over 5% of a sample with 100,000 to 150,000 clones, about three quarters of them seen once. The chain links TRBV7-9 to TRBJ2-2, with no clear D. The TCR was taken from a woman in her thirties or forties in good health and CMV-seronegative. Sequenced material: PBMCs. DNA of the CDR3: TGTGCCAGCAGCCCTGACACCGGGGAGCTGTTTTTT. It specifies CASSPDTGELFF.